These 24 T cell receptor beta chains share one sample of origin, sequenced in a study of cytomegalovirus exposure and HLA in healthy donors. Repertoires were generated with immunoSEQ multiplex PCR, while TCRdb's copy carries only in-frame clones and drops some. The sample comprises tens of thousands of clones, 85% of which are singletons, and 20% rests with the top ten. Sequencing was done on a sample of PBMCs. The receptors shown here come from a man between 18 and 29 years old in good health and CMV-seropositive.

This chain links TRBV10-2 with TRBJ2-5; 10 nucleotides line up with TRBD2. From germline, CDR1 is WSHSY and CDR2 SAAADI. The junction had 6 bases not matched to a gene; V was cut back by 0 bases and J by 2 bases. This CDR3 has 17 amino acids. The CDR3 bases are TGCGCCAGCAGTGAGTCGAGACTAGCGGGTTTTCAAGAGACCCAGTACTTC. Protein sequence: CASSESRLAGFQETQYF.

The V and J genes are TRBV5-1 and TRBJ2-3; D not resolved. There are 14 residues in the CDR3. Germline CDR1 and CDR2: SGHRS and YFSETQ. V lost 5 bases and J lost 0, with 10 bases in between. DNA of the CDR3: TGCGCCAGCAGATCTAGTACTAGCACAGATACGCAGTATTTT. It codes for CASRSSTSTDTQYF.

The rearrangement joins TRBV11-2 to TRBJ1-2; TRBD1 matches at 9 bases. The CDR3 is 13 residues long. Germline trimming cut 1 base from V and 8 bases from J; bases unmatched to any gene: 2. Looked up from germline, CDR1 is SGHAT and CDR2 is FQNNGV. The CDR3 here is CASSLVGQGGYTF. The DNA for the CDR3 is TGTGCCAGCAGCTTAGTGGGACAGGGAGGCTACACCTTC.

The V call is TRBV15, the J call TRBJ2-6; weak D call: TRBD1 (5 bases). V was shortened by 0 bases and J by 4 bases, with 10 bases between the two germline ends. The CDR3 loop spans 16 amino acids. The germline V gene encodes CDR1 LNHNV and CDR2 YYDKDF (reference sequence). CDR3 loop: CATSRESGNGANVLTF. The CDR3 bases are TGTGCCACCAGCAGAGAGTCAGGGAACGGGGCCAACGTCCTGACTTTC.

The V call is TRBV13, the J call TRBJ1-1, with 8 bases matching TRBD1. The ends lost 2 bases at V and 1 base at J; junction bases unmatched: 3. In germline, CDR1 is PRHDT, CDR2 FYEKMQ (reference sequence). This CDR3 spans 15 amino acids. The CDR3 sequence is CASSLRQGRNTEAFF. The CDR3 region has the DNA TGTGCCAGCAGCTTAAGACAGGGGAGGAACACTGAAGCTTTCTTT.

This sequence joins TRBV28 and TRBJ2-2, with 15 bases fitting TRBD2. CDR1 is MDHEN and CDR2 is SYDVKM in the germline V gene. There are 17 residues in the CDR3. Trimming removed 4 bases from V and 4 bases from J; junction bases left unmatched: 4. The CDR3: CASSWTSGREITGELFF. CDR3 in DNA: TGTGCCAGCAGTTGGACTAGCGGGAGGGAAATCACCGGGGAGCTGTTTTTT.

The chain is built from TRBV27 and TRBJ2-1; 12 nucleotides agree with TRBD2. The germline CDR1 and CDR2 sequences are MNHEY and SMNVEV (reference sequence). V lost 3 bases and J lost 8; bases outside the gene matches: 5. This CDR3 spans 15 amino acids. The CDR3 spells CASSFTTSGSYEQFF. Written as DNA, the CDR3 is TGTGCCAGCAGTTTTACGACTAGCGGGAGCTATGAGCAGTTCTTC.

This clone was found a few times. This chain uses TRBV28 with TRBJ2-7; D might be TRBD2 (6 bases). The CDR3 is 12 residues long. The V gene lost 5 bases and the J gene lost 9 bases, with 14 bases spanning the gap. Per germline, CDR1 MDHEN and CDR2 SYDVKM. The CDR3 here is CASSTGVTGQYF. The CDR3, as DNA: TGTGCCAGCAGTACGGGAGTCACCGGGCAGTACTTC.

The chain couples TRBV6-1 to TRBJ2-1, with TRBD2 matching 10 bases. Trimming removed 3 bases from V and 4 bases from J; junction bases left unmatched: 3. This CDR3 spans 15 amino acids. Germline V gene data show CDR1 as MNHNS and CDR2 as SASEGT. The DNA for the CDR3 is TGTGCCAGCAGTGATGGACTAGCGGATTACAATGAGCAGTTCTTC. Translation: CASSDGLADYNEQFF.

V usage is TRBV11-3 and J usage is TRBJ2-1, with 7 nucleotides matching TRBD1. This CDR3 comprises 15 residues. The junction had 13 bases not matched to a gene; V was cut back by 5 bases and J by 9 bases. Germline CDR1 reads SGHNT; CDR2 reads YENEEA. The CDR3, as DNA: TGTGCCAGCAGCAGCCGGGACAGCCTAGGTGGTGAGCAGTTCTTC. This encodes CASSSRDSLGGEQFF.

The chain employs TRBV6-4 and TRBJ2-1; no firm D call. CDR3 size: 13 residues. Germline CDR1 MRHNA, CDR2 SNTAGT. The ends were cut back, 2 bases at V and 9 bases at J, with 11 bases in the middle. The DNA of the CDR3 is TGTGCCAGCAGTGACCAGGCTAATGGTGAGCAGTTCTTC. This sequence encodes CASSDQANGEQFF.

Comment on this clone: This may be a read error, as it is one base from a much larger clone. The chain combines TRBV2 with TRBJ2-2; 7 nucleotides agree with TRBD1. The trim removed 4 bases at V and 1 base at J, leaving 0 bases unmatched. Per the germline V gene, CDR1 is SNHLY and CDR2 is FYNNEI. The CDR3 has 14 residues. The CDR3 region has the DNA TGTGCCAGCAGTGGACAGGGGAACACCGGGGAGCTGTTTTTT. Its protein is CASSGQGNTGELFF.

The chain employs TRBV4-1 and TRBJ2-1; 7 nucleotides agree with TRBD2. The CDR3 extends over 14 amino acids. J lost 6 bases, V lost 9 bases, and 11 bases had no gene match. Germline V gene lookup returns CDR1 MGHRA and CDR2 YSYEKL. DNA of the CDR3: TGCGCCAGTAAACCTCGCGGGAGTCCCAATGAGCAGTTCTTC. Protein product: CASKPRGSPNEQFF.

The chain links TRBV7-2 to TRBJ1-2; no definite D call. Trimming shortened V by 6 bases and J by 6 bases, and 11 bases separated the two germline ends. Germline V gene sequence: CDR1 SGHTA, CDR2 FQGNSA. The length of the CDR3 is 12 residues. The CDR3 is CASSYREHGYTF. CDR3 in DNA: TGTGCCAGCAGTTACCGGGAACATGGCTACACCTTC.

The CDR3 DNA sequence: TGTGCCATCAGTGCGGAGGTCACCCAGCCCCAGCATTTT. It codes for CAISAEVTQPQHF. The chain recombines TRBV10-3 with TRBJ1-5; D not certain. The germline gives CDR1 ENHRY, CDR2 SYGVKD. V was trimmed by 4 bases and J by 7 bases, leaving 11 bases between them. The CDR3 loop spans 13 amino acids.

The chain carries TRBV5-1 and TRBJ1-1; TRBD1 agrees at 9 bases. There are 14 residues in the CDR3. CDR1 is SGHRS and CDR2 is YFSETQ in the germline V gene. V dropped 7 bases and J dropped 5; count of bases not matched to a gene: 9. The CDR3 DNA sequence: TGCGCCAGCTCATCCGGGACAGGGTGGACTGAAGCTTTCTTT. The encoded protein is CASSSGTGWTEAFF.

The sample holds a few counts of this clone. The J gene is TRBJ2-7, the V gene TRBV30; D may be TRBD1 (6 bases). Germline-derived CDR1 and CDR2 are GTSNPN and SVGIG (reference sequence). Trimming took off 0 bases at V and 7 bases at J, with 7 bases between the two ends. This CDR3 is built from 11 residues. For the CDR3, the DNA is TGTGCCTGGAGTGTAGGGGGTGAGCAGTACTTC. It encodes CAWSVGGEQYF. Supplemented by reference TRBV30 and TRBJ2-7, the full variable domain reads SQTIHQWPATLVQPVGSPLSLECTVEGTSNPNLYWYRQAAGRGLQLLFYSVGIGQISSEVPQNLSASRPQDRQFILSSKKLLLSDSGFYLCAWSVGGEQYFGPGTRLTVT.

CDR3 loop: CASRDNNQPQHF. Here the CDR3 DNA reads TGTGCCAGCAGGGACAACAATCAGCCCCAGCATTTT. This chain links TRBV2 with TRBJ1-5; weak D call: TRBD1 (5 bases). The CDR3 is 12 residues long. Germline V gene lookup returns CDR1 SNHLY and CDR2 FYNNEI. V lost 6 bases and J lost 3, with 6 bases in between.

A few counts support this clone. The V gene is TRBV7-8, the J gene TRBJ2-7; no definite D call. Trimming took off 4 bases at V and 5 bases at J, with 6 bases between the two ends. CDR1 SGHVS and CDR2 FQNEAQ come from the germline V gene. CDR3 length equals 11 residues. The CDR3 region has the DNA TGTGCCAGCAGCTCCCTTAACGAGCAGTACTTC. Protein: CASSSLNEQYF.

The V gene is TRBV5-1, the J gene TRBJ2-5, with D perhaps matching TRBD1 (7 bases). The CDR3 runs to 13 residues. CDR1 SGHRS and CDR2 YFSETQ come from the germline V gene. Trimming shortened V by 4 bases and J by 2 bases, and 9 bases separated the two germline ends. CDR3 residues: CASSAGQQETQYF. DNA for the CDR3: TGCGCCAGCAGCGCGGGACAGCAAGAGACCCAGTACTTC.

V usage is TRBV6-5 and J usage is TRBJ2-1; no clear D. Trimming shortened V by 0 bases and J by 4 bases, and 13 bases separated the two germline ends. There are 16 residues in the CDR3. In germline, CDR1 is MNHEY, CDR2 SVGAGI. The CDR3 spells CASSYSWWAHYNEQFF. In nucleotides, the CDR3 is TGTGCCAGCAGTTACTCTTGGTGGGCCCATTACAATGAGCAGTTCTTC.

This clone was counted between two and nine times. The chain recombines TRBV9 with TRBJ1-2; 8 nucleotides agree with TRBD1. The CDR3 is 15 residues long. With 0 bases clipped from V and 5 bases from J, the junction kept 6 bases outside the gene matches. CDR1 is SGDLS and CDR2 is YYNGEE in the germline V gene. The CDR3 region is CASSVEADRGYGYTF. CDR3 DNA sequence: TGTGCCAGCAGCGTAGAGGCCGACAGGGGTTATGGCTACACCTTC.

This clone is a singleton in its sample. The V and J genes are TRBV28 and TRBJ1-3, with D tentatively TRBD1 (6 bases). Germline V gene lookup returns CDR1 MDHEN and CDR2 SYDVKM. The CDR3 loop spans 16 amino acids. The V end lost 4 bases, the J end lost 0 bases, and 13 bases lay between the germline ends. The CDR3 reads CASSYTDRSSGNTIYF. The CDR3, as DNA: TGTGCCAGCAGTTACACCGACAGGAGCTCTGGAAACACCATATATTTT.

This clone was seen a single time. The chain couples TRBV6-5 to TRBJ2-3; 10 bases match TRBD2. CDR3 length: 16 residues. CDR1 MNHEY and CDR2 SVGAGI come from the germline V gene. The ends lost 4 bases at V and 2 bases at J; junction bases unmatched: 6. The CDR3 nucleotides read TGTGCCAGCAGTTTCTCTCTAGCGGGAGTCACAGATACGCAGTATTTT. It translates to CASSFSLAGVTDTQYF.